These T cell receptor beta chains were read from a single sample in a study of OX40 agonist ivuxolimab in advanced cancers. Assay: immunoSEQ multiplex PCR; the TCRdb copy retains only in-frame clones and omits some. This sample carries 70,000 to 90,000 clones, 84% of them seen once, and the ten largest clones take under 8.5%. The sample in question was CD4+ or CD8+ T cells sorted from blood, obtained in a trial of the OX40 agonist ivuxolimab. The origin of the receptors is an adult with an advanced solid tumor such as melanoma, head and neck, liver or kidney cancer. Both conserved end residues are part of each CDR3. The D gene is left open where the match is weak. The listing skips clone size in some rows; elsewhere it reads once, few, many or a size class.

clone size: .
V gene: TRBV6-5
D gene: TRBD1
J gene: TRBJ2-3
CDR3 protein: CASSYSVQGVDTQYF
CDR3 DNA: TGTGCCAGCAGTTACTCGGTGCAGGGGGTTGATACGCAGTATTTT

clone size: .
V gene: TRBV10-3
D gene: .
J gene: TRBJ1-2
CDR3 protein: CAISESRQAFYGYTF
CDR3 DNA: TGTGCCATCAGTGAGTCCCGGCAGGCTTTCTATGGCTACACCTTC

clone size: .
V gene: TRBV7-9
D gene: TRBD1
J gene: TRBJ1-3
CDR3 protein: CASSIMGQGAQGNTIYF
CDR3 DNA: TGTGCCAGCAGTATAATGGGACAGGGGGCGCAAGGAAACACCATATATTTT

clone size: .
V gene: TRBV6-5
D gene: TRBD2
J gene: TRBJ2-7
CDR3 protein: CASSYERGGAYEQYF
CDR3 DNA: TGTGCCAGCAGTTACGAGCGGGGGGGGGCCTACGAGCAGTACTTC

clone size: .
V gene: TRBV6-5
D gene: .
J gene: TRBJ2-2
CDR3 protein: CASSYFRGTGELFF
CDR3 DNA: TGTGCCAGCAGTTACTTTCGGGGGACCGGGGAGCTGTTTTTT

clone size: .
V gene: TRBV12-5
D gene: .
J gene: TRBJ2-3
CDR3 protein: CASGLVQFTDTQYF
CDR3 DNA: TGTGCTAGTGGTTTGGTACAGTTCACAGATACGCAGTATTTT

clone size: once
V gene: TRBV11-3
D gene: TRBD2
J gene: TRBJ2-1
CDR3 protein: CASSLASGKLNEQFF
CDR3 DNA: TGTGCCAGCAGCTTAGCTAGCGGGAAGCTCAATGAGCAGTTCTTC

clone size: .
V gene: TRBV7-9
D gene: .
J gene: TRBJ1-2
CDR3 protein: CASSLTGLNYGYTF
CDR3 DNA: TGTGCCAGCAGCCTTACCGGTCTTAACTATGGCTACACCTTC

clone size: .
V gene: TRBV7-2
D gene: .
J gene: TRBJ1-2
CDR3 protein: CASSQGRGARNYGYTF
CDR3 DNA: TGTGCCAGCAGTCAGGGGCGGGGGGCGAGGAACTATGGCTACACCTTC

clone size: .
V gene: TRBV7-9
D gene: .
J gene: TRBJ1-1
CDR3 protein: CASSLERERAFF
CDR3 DNA: TGTGCCAGCAGCTTAGAACGGGAGCGGGCTTTCTTT

clone size: once
V gene: TRBV7-9
D gene: TRBD1
J gene: TRBJ2-7
CDR3 protein: CASSLVSRGQDEQYF
CDR3 DNA: TGTGCCAGCAGCTTAGTAAGCAGGGGGCAAGATGAGCAGTACTTC

clone size: .
V gene: TRBV25-1
D gene: TRBD1
J gene: TRBJ1-4
CDR3 protein: CASSETGGVEKLFF
CDR3 DNA: TGTGCCAGCAGTGAAACAGGGGGAGTTGAAAAACTGTTTTTT

clone size: .
V gene: TRBV12-2
D gene: .
J gene: TRBJ2-3
CDR3 protein: CASRLGLTGRGSTDTQYF
CDR3 DNA: TGTGCAAGTCGCTTAGGCCTGACAGGGCGGGGGAGCACAGATACGCAGTATTTT

clone size: once
V gene: TRBV9
D gene: .
J gene: TRBJ1-5
CDR3 protein: CASSADASNQPQHF
CDR3 DNA: TGTGCCAGCAGCGCCGACGCTAGCAATCAGCCCCAGCATTTT

clone size: .
V gene: TRBV5-5
D gene: .
J gene: TRBJ1-4
CDR3 protein: CASSLAVATNEKLFF
CDR3 DNA: TGTGCCAGCAGCTTGGCGGTTGCAACTAATGAAAAACTGTTTTTT

clone size: .
V gene: TRBV5-1
D gene: .
J gene: TRBJ1-1
CDR3 protein: CASSLVGRMNTEAFF
CDR3 DNA: TGCGCCAGCAGCTTGGTAGGCAGGATGAACACTGAAGCTTTCTTT

clone size: once
V gene: TRBV27
D gene: .
J gene: TRBJ1-4
CDR3 protein: CASSFQGTNEKLFF
CDR3 DNA: TGTGCCAGCAGTTTCCAGGGAACTAATGAAAAACTGTTTTTT

clone size: .
V gene: TRBV4-2
D gene: TRBD2
J gene: TRBJ2-7
CDR3 protein: CASSQKIDPGYSGTYSYEQYF
CDR3 DNA: TGTGCCAGCAGCCAAAAGATAGACCCTGGATATAGCGGGACCTACTCCTACGAGCAGTACTTC

clone size: .
V gene: TRBV9
D gene: .
J gene: TRBJ2-3
CDR3 protein: CASSAGPSGTDTQYF
CDR3 DNA: TGTGCCAGCAGCGCGGGACCGTCGGGCACAGATACGCAGTATTTT

clone size: .
V gene: TRBV7-8
D gene: .
J gene: TRBJ1-6
CDR3 protein: CASRTTNRESGSPLHF
CDR3 DNA: TGTGCCAGCAGAACCACAAACAGGGAATCGGGTTCACCCCTCCACTTT

clone size: .
V gene: TRBV5-6
D gene: .
J gene: TRBJ2-7
CDR3 protein: CASSLMGASSEQYF
CDR3 DNA: TGTGCCAGCAGCTTGATGGGGGCTTCGAGCGAGCAGTACTTC

clone size: once
V gene: TRBV6-1
D gene: .
J gene: TRBJ2-6
CDR3 protein: CASIGGGGANVLTF
CDR3 DNA: TGTGCCAGCATCGGGGGCGGTGGGGCCAACGTCCTGACTTTC

clone size: .
V gene: TRBV2
D gene: TRBD1
J gene: TRBJ2-7
CDR3 protein: CASRAQGVSYEQYF
CDR3 DNA: TGTGCCAGCAGGGCACAGGGGGTTTCCTACGAGCAGTACTTC

clone size: .
V gene: TRBV5-5
D gene: .
J gene: TRBJ2-1
CDR3 protein: CASSPGSPFSYNEQFF
CDR3 DNA: TGTGCCAGCAGCCCCGGGAGTCCCTTTTCCTACAATGAGCAGTTCTTC

clone size: .
V gene: TRBV18
D gene: TRBD1
J gene: TRBJ1-2
CDR3 protein: CASSPAEGAHYGYTF
CDR3 DNA: TGTGCCAGCTCACCAGCCGAGGGGGCCCACTATGGCTACACCTTC

clone size: once
V gene: TRBV19
D gene: .
J gene: TRBJ2-1
CDR3 protein: CASSIRSEQFF
CDR3 DNA: TGTGCCAGTAGTATAAGGTCCGAGCAGTTCTTC

clone size: many
V gene: TRBV2
D gene: TRBD2
J gene: TRBJ2-1
CDR3 protein: CASSEEGGRAHEQFF
CDR3 DNA: TGTGCCAGCAGTGAAGAGGGCGGGAGGGCCCATGAGCAGTTCTTC

clone size: .
V gene: TRBV11-2
D gene: .
J gene: TRBJ2-2
CDR3 protein: CASSPPNTGELFF
CDR3 DNA: TGTGCCAGCAGCCCCCCGAACACCGGGGAGCTGTTTTTT

clone size: .
V gene: TRBV2
D gene: .
J gene: TRBJ1-1
CDR3 protein: CASSGTVRSTEAFF
CDR3 DNA: TGTGCCAGCAGTGGGACCGTTAGAAGTACTGAAGCTTTCTTT

clone size: .
V gene: TRBV11-3
D gene: TRBD2
J gene: TRBJ2-1
CDR3 protein: CASSSVLTSAYNEQFF
CDR3 DNA: TGTGCCAGCAGCTCTGTTCTTACTAGCGCCTACAATGAGCAGTTCTTC

clone size: .
V gene: TRBV7-3
D gene: .
J gene: TRBJ1-2
CDR3 protein: CASSSLDGYGYTF
CDR3 DNA: TGTGCCAGCAGCTCGTTGGACGGCTATGGCTACACCTTC

clone size: once
V gene: TRBV12-5
D gene: TRBD2
J gene: TRBJ2-2
CDR3 protein: CASGPRGGRASVGELFF
CDR3 DNA: TGTGCTAGTGGTCCAAGAGGCGGGAGGGCCTCTGTAGGGGAGCTGTTTTTT

clone size: few
V gene: TRBV4-1
D gene: TRBD1
J gene: TRBJ2-5
CDR3 protein: CASSDRTGGLQETQYF
CDR3 DNA: TGCGCCAGCAGCGACCGGACAGGGGGTCTTCAAGAGACCCAGTACTTC

clone size: few
V gene: TRBV19
D gene: .
J gene: TRBJ2-7
CDR3 protein: CASSIGLGQYEQYF
CDR3 DNA: TGTGCCAGTAGTATCGGGTTAGGTCAATACGAGCAGTACTTC

clone size: .
V gene: TRBV5-1
D gene: TRBD2
J gene: TRBJ2-7
CDR3 protein: CASSLGGTSGIQYF
CDR3 DNA: TGCGCCAGCAGCTTGGGGGGGACTAGCGGAATCCAGTACTTC

clone size: once
V gene: TRBV10-3
D gene: .
J gene: TRBJ1-5
CDR3 protein: CAISEGGHIGNQPQHF
CDR3 DNA: TGTGCCATCAGTGAAGGGGGGCACATCGGCAATCAGCCCCAGCATTTT

clone size: .
V gene: TRBV18
D gene: .
J gene: TRBJ2-4
CDR3 protein: CASSPNLAKNIQYF
CDR3 DNA: TGTGCCAGCTCACCGAATCTAGCCAAAAACATTCAGTACTTC

clone size: .
V gene: TRBV2
D gene: .
J gene: TRBJ1-1
CDR3 protein: CASSVQVNTEAFF
CDR3 DNA: TGTGCCAGCAGTGTGCAGGTGAACACTGAAGCTTTCTTT

clone size: .
V gene: TRBV5-1
D gene: .
J gene: TRBJ1-3
CDR3 protein: CASSLVSDFGNTIYF
CDR3 DNA: TGCGCCAGCAGCTTGGTCTCGGATTTTGGAAACACCATATATTTT

clone size: .
V gene: TRBV18
D gene: .
J gene: TRBJ2-7
CDR3 protein: CASSLMASGGEQYF
CDR3 DNA: TGTGCCAGCTCACTGATGGCGTCCGGAGGCGAGCAGTACTTC

clone size: .
V gene: TRBV18
D gene: .
J gene: TRBJ2-3
CDR3 protein: CASSSGTLSDTQYF
CDR3 DNA: TGTGCCAGCTCATCCGGGACACTATCCGATACGCAGTATTTT

clone size: .
V gene: TRBV2
D gene: .
J gene: TRBJ2-7
CDR3 protein: CASRDSYEQYF
CDR3 DNA: TGTGCCAGCAGGGACAGCTACGAGCAGTACTTC

clone size: few
V gene: TRBV11-3
D gene: TRBD2
J gene: TRBJ2-5
CDR3 protein: CASTSGLAVQETQYF
CDR3 DNA: TGTGCCAGCACCTCGGGACTAGCGGTACAAGAGACCCAGTACTTC

clone size: .
V gene: TRBV6-5
D gene: .
J gene: TRBJ1-4
CDR3 protein: CASRPGLANEKLFF
CDR3 DNA: TGTGCCAGCAGGCCGGGACTCGCTAATGAAAAACTGTTTTTT

clone size: .
V gene: TRBV6-5
D gene: TRBD1
J gene: TRBJ1-5
CDR3 protein: CASRLTGENQPQHF
CDR3 DNA: TGTGCCAGCAGGCTGACAGGGGAAAATCAGCCCCAGCATTTT

clone size: .
V gene: TRBV9
D gene: TRBD1
J gene: TRBJ2-5
CDR3 protein: CASSVGDRGRRETQYF
CDR3 DNA: TGTGCCAGCAGCGTAGGGGACAGGGGCAGGCGGGAGACCCAGTACTTC

clone size: .
V gene: TRBV11-3
D gene: .
J gene: TRBJ2-3
CDR3 protein: CASSLGGSRTDTQYF
CDR3 DNA: TGTGCCAGCAGCTTAGGGGGAAGTCGCACAGATACGCAGTATTTT

clone size: .
V gene: TRBV30
D gene: .
J gene: TRBJ1-2
CDR3 protein: CAWSLSGGGYTF
CDR3 DNA: TGTGCCTGGAGTTTAAGCGGGGGCGGCTACACCTTC

clone size: once
V gene: TRBV6-6
D gene: .
J gene: TRBJ1-6
CDR3 protein: CASSFAPSSYNSPLHF
CDR3 DNA: TGTGCCAGCAGCTTTGCCCCGAGCTCCTATAATTCACCCCTCCACTTT

clone size: .
V gene: TRBV11-2
D gene: TRBD2
J gene: TRBJ2-5
CDR3 protein: CASSPGTSGRAGEQYF
CDR3 DNA: TGTGCCAGCAGCCCTGGGACTAGCGGGAGGGCCGGGGAGCAGTACTTC

clone size: .
V gene: TRBV9
D gene: .
J gene: TRBJ1-2
CDR3 protein: CASSVGGIYGYTF
CDR3 DNA: TGTGCCAGCAGCGTAGGGGGGATCTATGGCTACACCTTC

clone size: .
V gene: TRBV29-1
D gene: TRBD1
J gene: TRBJ2-2
CDR3 protein: CSVRDREAGELFF
CDR3 DNA: TGCAGCGTCCGGGACAGGGAAGCCGGGGAGCTGTTTTTT

clone size: once
V gene: TRBV6-5
D gene: .
J gene: TRBJ1-1
CDR3 protein: CASSSFTEAFF
CDR3 DNA: TGTGCCAGCAGTTCATTCACTGAAGCTTTCTTT

clone size: .
V gene: TRBV5-4
D gene: TRBD2
J gene: TRBJ2-7
CDR3 protein: CASRPGAGGPYEQYF
CDR3 DNA: TGTGCCAGCAGGCCGGGGGCGGGGGGCCCCTACGAGCAGTACTTC

clone size: .
V gene: TRBV2
D gene: TRBD1
J gene: TRBJ2-2
CDR3 protein: CASGGTGGEPGELFF
CDR3 DNA: TGTGCCAGCGGAGGGACAGGGGGGGAACCCGGGGAGCTGTTTTTT

clone size: .
V gene: TRBV2
D gene: .
J gene: TRBJ2-4
CDR3 protein: CASKGMIAKNIQYF
CDR3 DNA: TGTGCCAGCAAGGGTATGATAGCCAAAAACATTCAGTACTTC

clone size: .
V gene: TRBV10-3
D gene: .
J gene: TRBJ1-1
CDR3 protein: CAISSQGNTEAFF
CDR3 DNA: TGTGCCATCAGTAGTCAGGGGAACACTGAAGCTTTCTTT